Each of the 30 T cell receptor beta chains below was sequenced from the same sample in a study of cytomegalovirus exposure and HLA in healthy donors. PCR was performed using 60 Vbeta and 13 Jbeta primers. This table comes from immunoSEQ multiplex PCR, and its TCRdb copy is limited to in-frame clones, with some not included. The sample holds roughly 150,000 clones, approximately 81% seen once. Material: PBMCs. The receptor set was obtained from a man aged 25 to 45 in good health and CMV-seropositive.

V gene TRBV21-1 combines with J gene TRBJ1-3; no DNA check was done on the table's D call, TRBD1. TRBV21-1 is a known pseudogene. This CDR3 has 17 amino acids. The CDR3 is CASSPPDRGIPGNTIYF. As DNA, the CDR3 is TGTGCCAGCAGCCCCCCGGACAGGGGCATCCCTGGAAACACCATATATTTT.

The CDR3 sequence: CASSLSSGRANEQFF. CDR3 coding DNA: TGTGCCAGCAGCCTTTCAAGCGGGAGGGCCAATGAGCAGTTCTTC. The chain combines TRBV7-9 with TRBJ2-1, with TRBD2 identical over 10 bases. CDR3 length: 15 amino acids. The germline V gene has CDR1 SEHNR and CDR2 FQNEAQ (reference sequence). V lost 5 bases and J lost 6; bases outside the gene matches: 7.

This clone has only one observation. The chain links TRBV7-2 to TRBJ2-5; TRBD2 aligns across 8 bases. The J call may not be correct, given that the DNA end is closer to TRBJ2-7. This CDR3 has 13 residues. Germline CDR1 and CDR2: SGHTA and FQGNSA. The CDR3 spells CASSSSGSYEQYF. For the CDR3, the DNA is TGTGCCAGCAGCTCTAGCGGGTCCTACGAGCAGTACTTC.

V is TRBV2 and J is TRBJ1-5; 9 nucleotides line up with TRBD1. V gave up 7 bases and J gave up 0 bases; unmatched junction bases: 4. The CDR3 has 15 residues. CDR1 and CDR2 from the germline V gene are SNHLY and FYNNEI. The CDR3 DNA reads TGTGCCAGCATCTGGGACAGGGCTAGCAATCAGCCCCAGCATTTT. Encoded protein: CASIWDRASNQPQHF.

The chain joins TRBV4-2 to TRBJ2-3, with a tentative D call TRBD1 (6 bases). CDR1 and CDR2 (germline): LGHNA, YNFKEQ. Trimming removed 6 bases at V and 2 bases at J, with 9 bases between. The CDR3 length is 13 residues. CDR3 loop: CASRTGPTDTQYF. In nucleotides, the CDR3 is TGTGCCAGCAGAACAGGGCCCACAGATACGCAGTATTTT.

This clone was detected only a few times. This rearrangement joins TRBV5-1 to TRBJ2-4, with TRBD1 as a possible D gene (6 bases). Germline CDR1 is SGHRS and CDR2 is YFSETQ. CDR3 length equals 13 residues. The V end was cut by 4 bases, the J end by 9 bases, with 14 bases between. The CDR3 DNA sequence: TGCGCCAGCAGCCTAGACTTAGGGGGCATTCAGTACTTC. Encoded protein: CASSLDLGGIQYF.

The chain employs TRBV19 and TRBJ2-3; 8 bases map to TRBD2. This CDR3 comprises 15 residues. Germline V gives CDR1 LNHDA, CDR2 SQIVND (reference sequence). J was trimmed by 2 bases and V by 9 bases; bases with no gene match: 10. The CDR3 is CASGPRGGFTDTQYF. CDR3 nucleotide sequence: TGTGCCAGCGGCCCTCGGGGGGGATTCACAGATACGCAGTATTTT.

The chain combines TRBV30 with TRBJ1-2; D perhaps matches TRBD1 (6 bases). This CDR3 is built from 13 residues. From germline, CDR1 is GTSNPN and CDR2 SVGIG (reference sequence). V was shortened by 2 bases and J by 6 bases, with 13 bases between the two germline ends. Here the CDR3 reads CAWSRGAADGYTF. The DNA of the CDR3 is TGTGCCTGGAGTCGGGGGGCGGCGGATGGCTACACCTTC.

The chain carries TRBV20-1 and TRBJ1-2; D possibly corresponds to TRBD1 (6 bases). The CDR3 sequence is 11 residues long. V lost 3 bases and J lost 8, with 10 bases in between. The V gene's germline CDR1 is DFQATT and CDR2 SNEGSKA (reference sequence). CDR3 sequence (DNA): TGCAGTGCTAGCAGGGGCGGCGGCTACACCTTC. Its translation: CSASRGGGYTF.

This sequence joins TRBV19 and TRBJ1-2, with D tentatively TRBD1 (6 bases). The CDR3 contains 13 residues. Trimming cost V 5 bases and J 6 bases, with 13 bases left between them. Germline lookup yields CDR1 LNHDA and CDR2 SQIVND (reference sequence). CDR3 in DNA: TGTGCCAGTAGTTTCGCTCACAGGGATGGCTACACCTTC. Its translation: CASSFAHRDGYTF.

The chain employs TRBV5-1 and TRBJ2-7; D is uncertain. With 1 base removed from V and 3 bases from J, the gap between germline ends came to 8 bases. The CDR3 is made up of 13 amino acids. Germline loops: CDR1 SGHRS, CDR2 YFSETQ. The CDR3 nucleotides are TGCGCCAGCAGCTTGAGTAGCTACTACGAGCAGTACTTC. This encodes CASSLSSYYEQYF. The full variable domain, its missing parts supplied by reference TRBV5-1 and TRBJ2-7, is KAGVTQTPRYLIKTRGQQVTLSCSPISGHRSVSWYQQTPGQGLQFLFEYFSETQRNKGNFPGRFSGRQFSNSRSEMNVSTLELGDSALYLCASSLSSYYEQYFGPGTRLTVT.

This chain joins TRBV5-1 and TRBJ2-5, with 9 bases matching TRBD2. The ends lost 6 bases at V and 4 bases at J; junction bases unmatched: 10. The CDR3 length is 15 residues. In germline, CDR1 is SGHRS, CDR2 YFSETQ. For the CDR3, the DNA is TGCGCCAGCAACCGAGCGGGAGGTCAGGGAGAGACCCAGTACTTC. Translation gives CASNRAGGQGETQYF.

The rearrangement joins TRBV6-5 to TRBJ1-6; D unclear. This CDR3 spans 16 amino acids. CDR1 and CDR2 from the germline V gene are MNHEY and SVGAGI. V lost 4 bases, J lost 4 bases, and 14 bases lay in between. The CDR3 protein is CASSSHAPGYNSPLHF. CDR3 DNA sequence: TGTGCCAGCAGTTCCCACGCCCCGGGGTATAATTCACCCCTCCACTTT.

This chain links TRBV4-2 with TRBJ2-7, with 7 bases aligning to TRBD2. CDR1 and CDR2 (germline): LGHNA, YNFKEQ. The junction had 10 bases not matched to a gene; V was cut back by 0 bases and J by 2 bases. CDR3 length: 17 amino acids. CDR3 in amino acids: CASSQDFSGGGAYEQYV. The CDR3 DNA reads TGTGCCAGCAGCCAAGATTTCAGTGGGGGAGGGGCCTACGAGCAGTACGTC.

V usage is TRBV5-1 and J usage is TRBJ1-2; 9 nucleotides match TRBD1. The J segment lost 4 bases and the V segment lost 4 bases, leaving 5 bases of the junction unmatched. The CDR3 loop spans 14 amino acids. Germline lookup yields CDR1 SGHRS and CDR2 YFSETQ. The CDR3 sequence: CASSPQGAGYGYTF. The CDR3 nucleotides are TGCGCCAGCAGCCCACAGGGGGCTGGCTATGGCTACACCTTC. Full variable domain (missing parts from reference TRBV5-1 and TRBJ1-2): KAGVTQTPRYLIKTRGQQVTLSCSPISGHRSVSWYQQTPGQGLQFLFEYFSETQRNKGNFPGRFSGRQFSNSRSEMNVSTLELGDSALYLCASSPQGAGYGYTFGSGTRLTVV.

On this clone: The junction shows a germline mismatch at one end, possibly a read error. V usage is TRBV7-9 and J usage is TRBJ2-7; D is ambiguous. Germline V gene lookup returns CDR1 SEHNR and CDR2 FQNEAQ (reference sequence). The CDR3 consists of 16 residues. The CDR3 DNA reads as TGTTCCAGCAGCCCTTCGGCGCGGCCCGGCTCCTACGAGCAGTACTTC. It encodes CSSSPSARPGSYEQYF.

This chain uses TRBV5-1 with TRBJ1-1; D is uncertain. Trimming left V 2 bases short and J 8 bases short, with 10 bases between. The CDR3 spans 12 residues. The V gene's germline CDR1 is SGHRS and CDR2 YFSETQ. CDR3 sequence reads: CASSFISGEAFF. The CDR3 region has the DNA TGCGCCAGCAGCTTTATTTCGGGAGAAGCTTTCTTT. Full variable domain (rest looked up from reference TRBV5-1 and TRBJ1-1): KAGVTQTPRYLIKTRGQQVTLSCSPISGHRSVSWYQQTPGQGLQFLFEYFSETQRNKGNFPGRFSGRQFSNSRSEMNVSTLELGDSALYLCASSFISGEAFFGQGTRLTVV.

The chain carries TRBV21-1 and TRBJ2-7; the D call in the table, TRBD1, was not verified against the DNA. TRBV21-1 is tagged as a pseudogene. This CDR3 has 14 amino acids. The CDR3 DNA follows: TGTGCCCTGGGGGCAGTCCCCTTAGGCTACGAGCAGTACGTC. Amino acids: CALGAVPLGYEQYV.

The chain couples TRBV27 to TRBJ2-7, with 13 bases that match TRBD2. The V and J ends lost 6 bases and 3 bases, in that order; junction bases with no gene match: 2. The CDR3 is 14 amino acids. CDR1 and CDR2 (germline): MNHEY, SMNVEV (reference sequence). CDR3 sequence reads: CASRGTSGDYEQYV. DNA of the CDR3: TGTGCCAGCAGGGGGACTAGCGGGGACTACGAGCAGTACGTC.

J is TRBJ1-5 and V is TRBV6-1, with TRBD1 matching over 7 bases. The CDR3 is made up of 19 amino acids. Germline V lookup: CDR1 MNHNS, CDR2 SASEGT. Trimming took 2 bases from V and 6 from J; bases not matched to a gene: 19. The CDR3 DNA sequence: TGTGCCAGCAGTGAACGAAGCGACAGGGATATAGGGGTCAGTCAGCCCCAGCATTTT. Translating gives CASSERSDRDIGVSQPQHF.

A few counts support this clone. CDR3 protein: CASSPPQRLNEQFF. The CDR3 DNA sequence: TGTGCCAGCAGCCCGCCCCAACGACTCAATGAGCAGTTCTTC. V gene TRBV7-9 combines with J gene TRBJ2-1; no clear D gene. The CDR3 has 14 amino acids. Per the germline V gene, CDR1 is SEHNR and CDR2 is FQNEAQ (reference sequence). V lost 5 bases to trimming and J lost 6 bases, with 14 bases between them.

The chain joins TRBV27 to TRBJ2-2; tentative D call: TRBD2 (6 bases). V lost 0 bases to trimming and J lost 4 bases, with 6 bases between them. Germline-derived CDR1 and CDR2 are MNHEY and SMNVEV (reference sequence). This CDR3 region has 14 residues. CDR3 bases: TGTGCCAGCAGTTTATCGGGGGGCACCGGGGAGCTGTTTTTT. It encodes CASSLSGGTGELFF.

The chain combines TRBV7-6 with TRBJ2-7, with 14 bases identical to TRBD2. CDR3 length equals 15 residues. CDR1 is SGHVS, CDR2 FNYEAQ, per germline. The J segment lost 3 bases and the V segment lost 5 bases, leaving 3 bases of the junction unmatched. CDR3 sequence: CASSRGLAGVYEQYF. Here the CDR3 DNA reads TGTGCCAGCAGCCGGGGACTAGCGGGAGTCTACGAGCAGTACTTC.

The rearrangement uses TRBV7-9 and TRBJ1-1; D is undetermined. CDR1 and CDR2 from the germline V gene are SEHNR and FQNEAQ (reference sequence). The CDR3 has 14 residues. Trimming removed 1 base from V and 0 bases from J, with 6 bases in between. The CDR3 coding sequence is TGTGCCAGCAGCTTAGTACAAGTGAACACTGAAGCTTTCTTT. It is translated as CASSLVQVNTEAFF.

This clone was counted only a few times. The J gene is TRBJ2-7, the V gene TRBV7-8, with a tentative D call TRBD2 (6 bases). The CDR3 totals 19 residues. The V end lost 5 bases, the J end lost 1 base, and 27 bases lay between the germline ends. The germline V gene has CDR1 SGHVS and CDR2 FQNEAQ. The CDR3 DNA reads TGTGCCAGCAGCGCCCAGAGAAGCGCAGTAGCGGTACCTTCCTACGAGCAGTACGTC. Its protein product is CASSAQRSAVAVPSYEQYV.

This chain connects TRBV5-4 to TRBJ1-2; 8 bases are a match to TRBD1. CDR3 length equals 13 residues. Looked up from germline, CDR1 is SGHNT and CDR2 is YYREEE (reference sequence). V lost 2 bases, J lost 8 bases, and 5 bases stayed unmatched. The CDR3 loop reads CASSFNRGEGYTF. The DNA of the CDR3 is TGTGCCAGCAGCTTCAACAGGGGGGAAGGCTACACCTTC.

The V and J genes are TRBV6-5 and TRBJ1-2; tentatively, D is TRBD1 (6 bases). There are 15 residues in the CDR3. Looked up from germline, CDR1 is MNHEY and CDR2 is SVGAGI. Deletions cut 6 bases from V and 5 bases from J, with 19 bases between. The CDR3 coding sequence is TGTGCCAGCAGCCGAACCTGGGGGCGTTCTTATGGCTACACCTTC. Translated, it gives CASSRTWGRSYGYTF.

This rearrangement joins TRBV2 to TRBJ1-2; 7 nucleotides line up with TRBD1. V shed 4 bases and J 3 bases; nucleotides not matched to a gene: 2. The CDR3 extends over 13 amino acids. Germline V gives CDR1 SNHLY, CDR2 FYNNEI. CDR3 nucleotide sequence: TGTGCCAGCAGTGTACAGGGGTACTATGGCTACACCTTC. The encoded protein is CASSVQGYYGYTF.

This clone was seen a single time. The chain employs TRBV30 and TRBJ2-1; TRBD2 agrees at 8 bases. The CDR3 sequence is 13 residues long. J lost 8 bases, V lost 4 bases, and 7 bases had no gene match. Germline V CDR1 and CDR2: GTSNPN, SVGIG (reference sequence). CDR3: CAWTPGAGDEQFF. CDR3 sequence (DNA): TGTGCCTGGACCCCTGGAGCGGGAGATGAGCAGTTCTTC.

Here the CDR3 DNA reads TGCGCCAGCAGCCAGATACAGGGAACCGGGGAGCTGTTTTTT. Translated, it gives CASSQIQGTGELFF. This chain joins TRBV4-3 and TRBJ2-2; D perhaps matches TRBD1 (6 bases). Per germline, CDR1 LGHNA and CDR2 YSLEER. The V gene lost 3 bases and the J gene lost 5 bases, with 10 bases spanning the gap. The CDR3 sequence is 14 residues long.